This entry is about one T cell receptor beta chain. This clonotype has just a few counts. What antigen it recognizes has not been identified. Base qualities are missing; no much larger clone stands one base away. The library was obtained by RT-PCR. The listed sequencing device is NextSeq 550. TCRdb reran the public reads through fastp at Q25 and MiXCR, keeping productive beta chains. CDR3 protein sequences are deduplicated, and each keeps its most common genes and DNA. This sample has under 200,000 distinct CDR3 sequences in its table, and 30% of those were observed once. The ten largest clones add up to around 3% of the sample. The data are from a study of patients and donors after allogeneic stem cell transplantation (dated by TCRdb to 2020 to 2021). The source material was blood, either unsorted or a sorted T cell fraction (not recorded which). The sequence derives from a human donor who was either an allogeneic HSCT recipient or a stem cell or donor lymphocyte infusion donor (not recorded which). It is not recorded whose cells these are; they may come from a transplant donor.

The DNA sequence reads TGTGCCAGCAGCCAAACACTAAAGGGTCTTGGCGAGCAGTACTTC. Translated, it gives CASSQTLKGLGEQYF. The chain uses TRBV3-1 and TRBJ2-7, with the D gene not confidently named. Sequences LGHDT (CDR1) and YNNKEL (CDR2) are obtained from the germline V gene (reference sequence). The cysteine opens and the phenylalanine closes a CDR3 of 15 amino acids. CDR3 DNA is the only sequence kept; it has 45 bases, read in frame from the first base. V loses 2 bases, J loses 6 bases, and the germline ends lie 17 bases apart.